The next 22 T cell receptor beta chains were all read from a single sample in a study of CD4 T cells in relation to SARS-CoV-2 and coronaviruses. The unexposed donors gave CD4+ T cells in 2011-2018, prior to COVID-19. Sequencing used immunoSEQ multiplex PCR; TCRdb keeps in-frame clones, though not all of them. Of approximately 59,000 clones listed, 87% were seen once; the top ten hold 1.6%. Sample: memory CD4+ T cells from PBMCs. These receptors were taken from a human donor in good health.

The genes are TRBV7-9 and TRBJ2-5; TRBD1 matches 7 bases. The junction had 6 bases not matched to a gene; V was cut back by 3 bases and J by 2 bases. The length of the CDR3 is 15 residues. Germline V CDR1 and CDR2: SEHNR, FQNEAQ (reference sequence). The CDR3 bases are TGTGCCAGCAGCTTCGGCGACAGGGATCAAGAGACCCAGTACTTC. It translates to CASSFGDRDQETQYF. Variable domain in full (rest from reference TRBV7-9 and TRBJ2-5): DTGVSQNPRHKITKRGQNVTFRCDPISEHNRLYWYRQTLGQGPEFLTYFQNEAQLEKSRLLSDRFSAERPKGSFSTLEIQRTEQGDSAMYLCASSFGDRDQETQYFGPGTRLLVL.

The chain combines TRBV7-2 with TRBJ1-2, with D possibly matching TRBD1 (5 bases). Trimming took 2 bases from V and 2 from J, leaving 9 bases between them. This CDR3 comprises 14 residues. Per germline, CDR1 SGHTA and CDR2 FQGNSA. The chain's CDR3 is CASSLRRGNYGYTF. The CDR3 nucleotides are TGTGCCAGCAGCTTACGTAGGGGCAACTATGGCTACACCTTC.

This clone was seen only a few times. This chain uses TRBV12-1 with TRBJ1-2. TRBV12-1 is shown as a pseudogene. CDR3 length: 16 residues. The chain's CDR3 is CASTTSLRRERKGYTF. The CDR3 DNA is TGTGCCAGCACAACGTCCCTTAGGAGGGAGCGGAAAGGCTACACCTTC.

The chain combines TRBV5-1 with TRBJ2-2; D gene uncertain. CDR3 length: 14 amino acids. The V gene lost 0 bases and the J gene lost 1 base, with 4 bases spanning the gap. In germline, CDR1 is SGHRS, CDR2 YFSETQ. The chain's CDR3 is CASSLGLNTGELFF. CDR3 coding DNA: TGCGCCAGCAGCTTGGGGTTGAACACCGGGGAGCTGTTTTTT. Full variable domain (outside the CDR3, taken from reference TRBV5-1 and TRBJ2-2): KAGVTQTPRYLIKTRGQQVTLSCSPISGHRSVSWYQQTPGQGLQFLFEYFSETQRNKGNFPGRFSGRQFSNSRSEMNVSTLELGDSALYLCASSLGLNTGELFFGEGSRLTVL.

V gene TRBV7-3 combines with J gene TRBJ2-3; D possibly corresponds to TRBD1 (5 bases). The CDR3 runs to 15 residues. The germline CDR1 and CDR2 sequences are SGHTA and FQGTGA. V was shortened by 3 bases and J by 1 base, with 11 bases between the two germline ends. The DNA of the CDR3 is TGTGCCAGCAGCTTTAGGGGCTCTGGCACAGATACGCAGTATTTT. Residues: CASSFRGSGTDTQYF.

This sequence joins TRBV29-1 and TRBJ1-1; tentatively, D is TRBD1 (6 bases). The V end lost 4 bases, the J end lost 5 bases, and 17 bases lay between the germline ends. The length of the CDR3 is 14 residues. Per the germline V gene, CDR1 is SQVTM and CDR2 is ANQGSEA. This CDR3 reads CSVVWGGRGTEAFF. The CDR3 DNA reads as TGCAGCGTTGTTTGGGGGGGTAGGGGGACTGAAGCTTTCTTT.

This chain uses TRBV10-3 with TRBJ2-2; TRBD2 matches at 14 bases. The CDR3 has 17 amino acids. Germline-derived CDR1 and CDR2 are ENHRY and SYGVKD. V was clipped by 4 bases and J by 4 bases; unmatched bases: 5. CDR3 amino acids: CAISGGTSGSITGELFF. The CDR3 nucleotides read TGTGCCATCAGTGGGGGGACTAGCGGGAGTATCACCGGGGAGCTGTTTTTT.

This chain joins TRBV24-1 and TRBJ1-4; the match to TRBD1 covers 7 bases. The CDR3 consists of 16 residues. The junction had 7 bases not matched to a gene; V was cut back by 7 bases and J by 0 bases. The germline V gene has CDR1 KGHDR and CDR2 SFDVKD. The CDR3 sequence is CATSGGQAATNEKLFF. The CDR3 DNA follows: TGTGCCACCAGCGGCGGACAGGCCGCAACTAATGAAAAACTGTTTTTT.

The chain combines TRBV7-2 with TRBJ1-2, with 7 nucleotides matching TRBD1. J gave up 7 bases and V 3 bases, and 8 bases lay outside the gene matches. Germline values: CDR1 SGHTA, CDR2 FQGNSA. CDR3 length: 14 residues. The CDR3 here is CASSFVGSGGGYTF. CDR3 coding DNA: TGTGCCAGCAGCTTCGTGGGGTCAGGGGGTGGCTACACCTTC.

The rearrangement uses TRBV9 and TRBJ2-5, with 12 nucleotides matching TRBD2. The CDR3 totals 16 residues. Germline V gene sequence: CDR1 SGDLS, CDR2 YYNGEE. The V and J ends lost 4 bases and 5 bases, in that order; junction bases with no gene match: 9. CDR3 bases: TGTGCCAGCAGCTTGACTAGCGGGGGCCAAGGGGAGACCCAGTACTTC. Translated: CASSLTSGGQGETQYF. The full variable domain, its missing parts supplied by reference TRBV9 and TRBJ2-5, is DSGVTQTPKHLITATGQRVTLRCSPRSGDLSVYWYQQSLDQGLQFLIQYYNGEERAKGNILERFSAQQFPDLHSELNLSSLELGDSALYFCASSLTSGGQGETQYFGPGTRLLVL.

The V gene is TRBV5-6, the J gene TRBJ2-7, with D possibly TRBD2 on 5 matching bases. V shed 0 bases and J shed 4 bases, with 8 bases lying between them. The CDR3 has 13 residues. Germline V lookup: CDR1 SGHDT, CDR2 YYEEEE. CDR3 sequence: CASSLVSGYEQYF. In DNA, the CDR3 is TGTGCCAGCAGCTTGGTATCGGGGTACGAGCAGTACTTC.

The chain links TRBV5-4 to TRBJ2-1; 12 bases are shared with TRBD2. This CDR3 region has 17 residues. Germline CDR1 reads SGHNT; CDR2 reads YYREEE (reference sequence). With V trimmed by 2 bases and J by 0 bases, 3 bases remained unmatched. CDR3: CASSLTSGGSSYNEQFF. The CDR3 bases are TGTGCCAGCAGCTTAACTAGCGGGGGGAGCTCCTACAATGAGCAGTTCTTC.

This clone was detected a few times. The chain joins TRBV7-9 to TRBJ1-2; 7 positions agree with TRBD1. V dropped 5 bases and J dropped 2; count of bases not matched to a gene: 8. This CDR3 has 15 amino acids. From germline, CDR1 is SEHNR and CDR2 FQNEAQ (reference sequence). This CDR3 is CASSPSQGGNYGYTF. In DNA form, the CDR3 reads TGTGCCAGCAGCCCCAGCCAGGGGGGAAACTATGGCTACACCTTC.

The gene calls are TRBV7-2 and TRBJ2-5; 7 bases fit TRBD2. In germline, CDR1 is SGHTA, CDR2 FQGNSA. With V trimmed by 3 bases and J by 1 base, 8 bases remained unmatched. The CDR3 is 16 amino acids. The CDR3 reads CASSFPPGGFQETQYF. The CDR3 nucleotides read TGTGCCAGCAGCTTTCCGCCCGGGGGGTTCCAAGAGACCCAGTACTTC.

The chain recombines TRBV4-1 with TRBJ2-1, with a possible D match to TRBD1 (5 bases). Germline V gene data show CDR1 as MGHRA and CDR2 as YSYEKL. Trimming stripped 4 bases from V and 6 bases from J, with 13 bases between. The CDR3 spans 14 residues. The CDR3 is CASSPLVQVNEQFF. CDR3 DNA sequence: TGCGCCAGCAGCCCCCTGGTACAGGTCAATGAGCAGTTCTTC.

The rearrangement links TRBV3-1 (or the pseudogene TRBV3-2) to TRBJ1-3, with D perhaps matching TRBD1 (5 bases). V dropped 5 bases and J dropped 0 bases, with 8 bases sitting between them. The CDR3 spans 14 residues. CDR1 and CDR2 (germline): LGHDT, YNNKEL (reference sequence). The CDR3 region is CASSMTVSGNTIYF. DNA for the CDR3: TGTGCCAGCAGCATGACAGTCTCTGGAAACACCATATATTTT.

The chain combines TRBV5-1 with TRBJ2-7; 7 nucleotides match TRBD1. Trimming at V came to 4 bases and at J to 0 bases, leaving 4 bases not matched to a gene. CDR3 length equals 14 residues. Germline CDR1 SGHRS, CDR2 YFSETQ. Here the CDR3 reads CASSRDSTSYEQYF. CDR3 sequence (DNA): TGCGCCAGCAGCCGGGACAGTACCTCCTACGAGCAGTACTTC.

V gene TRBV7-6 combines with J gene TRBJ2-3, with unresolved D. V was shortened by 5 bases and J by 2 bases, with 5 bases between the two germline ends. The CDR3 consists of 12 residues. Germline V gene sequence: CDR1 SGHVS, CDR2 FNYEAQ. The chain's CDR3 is CASSAVTDTQYF. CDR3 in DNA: TGTGCCAGCAGCGCGGTCACAGATACGCAGTATTTT.

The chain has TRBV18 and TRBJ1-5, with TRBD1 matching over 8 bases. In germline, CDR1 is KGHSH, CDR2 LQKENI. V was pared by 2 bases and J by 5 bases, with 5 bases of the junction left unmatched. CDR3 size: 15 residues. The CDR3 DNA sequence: TGTGCCAGCTCACCAAATCCGGGACAGGATCAGCCCCAGCATTTT. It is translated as CASSPNPGQDQPQHF.

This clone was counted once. Written as DNA, the CDR3 is TGCGCCAGCAGCTTGAGACAGGGGACGGACGAGCAGTACTTC. Translating it yields CASSLRQGTDEQYF. The chain is built from TRBV5-1 and TRBJ2-7, with 8 bases identical to TRBD1. J lost 5 bases, V lost 1 base, and 5 bases had no gene match. The CDR3 loop spans 14 amino acids. Germline V CDR1 and CDR2: SGHRS, YFSETQ.

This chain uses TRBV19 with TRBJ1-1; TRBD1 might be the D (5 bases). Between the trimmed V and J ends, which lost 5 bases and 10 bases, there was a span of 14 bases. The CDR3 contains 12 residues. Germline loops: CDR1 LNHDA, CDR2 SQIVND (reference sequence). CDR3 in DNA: TGTGCCAGTAGTCTCACAGGACTATCAGCTTTCTTT. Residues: CASSLTGLSAFF.

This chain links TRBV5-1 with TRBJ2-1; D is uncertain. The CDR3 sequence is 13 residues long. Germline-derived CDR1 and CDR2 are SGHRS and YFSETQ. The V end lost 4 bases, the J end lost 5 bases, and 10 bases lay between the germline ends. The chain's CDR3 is CASSPDPDNEQFF. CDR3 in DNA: TGCGCCAGCAGCCCAGACCCCGACAATGAGCAGTTCTTC.